A selection of T cell receptor beta chains follows, all from one sample in a study of molecular identifiers for immune sequencing clone quantification. TCRdb recomputed calls from the PCR reads with MiXCR, one row per CDR3 protein. The repertoire holds some 65,000 distinct CDR3 sequences, with less than 20% as singletons. Material for sequencing was naive CD8+ T cells from blood, with Jurkat cell RNA spiked in. The receptors derive from a human donor in good health. Some libraries in this study had Jurkat cell RNA spiked in. Each CDR3 is given with its conserved first and last residue. Each record gives: D gene, V gene, clone size, J gene, CDR3 protein, CDR3 DNA. D genes are given only for firm matches. Clone size is shown for a subset of rows, as once, few, many or a class of expanded clone.

d_gene: TRBD2; v_gene: TRBV6-5; abundance: many; j_gene: TRBJ2-2; CDR3aa: CASSYASRLAGYTGELFF; CDR3nt: TGTGCCAGCAGTTACGCCTCGCGACTAGCGGGGTACACCGGGGAGCTGTTTTTT
d_gene: TRBD2; v_gene: TRBV24-1; abundance: many; j_gene: TRBJ2-1; CDR3aa: CATSSLAGVFFNEQFF; CDR3nt: TGTGCCACCAGTTCCCTAGCGGGAGTGTTTTTCAATGAGCAGTTCTTC
d_gene: .; v_gene: TRBV4-1; abundance: many; j_gene: TRBJ2-7; CDR3aa: CASSPRDAVREQYF; CDR3nt: TGCGCCAGCAGCCCCCGGGACGCCGTTCGCGAGCAGTACTTC
d_gene: .; v_gene: TRBV9; abundance: many; j_gene: TRBJ1-2; CDR3aa: CASSASWDLSNGYTF; CDR3nt: TGTGCCAGCAGCGCTTCATGGGATCTCTCGAATGGCTACACCTTC
d_gene: TRBD2; v_gene: TRBV7-2; abundance: medium-sized; j_gene: TRBJ2-3; CDR3aa: CASSFLAGESTDTQYF; CDR3nt: TGTGCCAGCAGTTTTCTAGCGGGAGAAAGCACAGATACGCAGTATTTT
d_gene: .; v_gene: TRBV11-2; abundance: .; j_gene: TRBJ2-5; CDR3aa: CASSLDPSFSVETQYF; CDR3nt: TGTGCCAGCAGCTTAGACCCCTCCTTCAGCGTTGAGACCCAGTACTTC
d_gene: .; v_gene: TRBV7-8; abundance: .; j_gene: TRBJ1-1; CDR3aa: CASSPWGVNTEAFF; CDR3nt: TGTGCCAGCAGCCCCTGGGGTGTGAACACTGAAGCTTTCTTT
d_gene: TRBD1; v_gene: TRBV5-4; abundance: few; j_gene: TRBJ2-1; CDR3aa: CASTPPGQETNEQFF; CDR3nt: TGTGCCAGCACACCTCCGGGACAGGAGACCAATGAGCAGTTCTTC
d_gene: TRBD1; v_gene: TRBV7-6; abundance: many; j_gene: TRBJ2-1; CDR3aa: CASSLGQGAYTYNEQFF; CDR3nt: TGTGCCAGCAGCTTAGGGCAGGGGGCTTATACCTACAATGAGCAGTTCTTC
d_gene: TRBD2; v_gene: TRBV4-2; abundance: .; j_gene: TRBJ2-7; CDR3aa: CASSHGGTPEQYF; CDR3nt: TGTGCCAGCAGCCACGGGGGGACCCCAGAGCAGTACTTC
d_gene: TRBD2; v_gene: TRBV7-8; abundance: many; j_gene: TRBJ2-5; CDR3aa: CASSHPSLLAGEETQYF; CDR3nt: TGTGCCAGCAGCCATCCATCCCTACTAGCGGGAGAAGAGACCCAGTACTTC
d_gene: TRBD2; v_gene: TRBV5-6; abundance: .; j_gene: TRBJ2-3; CDR3aa: CASSASVGGSDTQYF; CDR3nt: TGTGCCAGCAGCGCGAGTGTGGGGGGGTCAGATACGCAGTATTTT
d_gene: .; v_gene: TRBV21-1; abundance: many; j_gene: TRBJ2-4; CDR3aa: CASSTTGSLAKNIQYF; CDR3nt: TGTGCCAGCAGCACGACAGGGTCTTTAGCCAAAAACATTCAGTACTTC
d_gene: .; v_gene: TRBV21-1; abundance: .; j_gene: TRBJ1-5; CDR3aa: CASLPRDSNQPQHF; CDR3nt: TGTGCCAGCCTCCCCAGGGATAGCAATCAGCCCCAGCATTTT
d_gene: TRBD1; v_gene: TRBV6-2/TRBV6-3; abundance: many; j_gene: TRBJ2-1; CDR3aa: CASSYSDRYNEQFF; CDR3nt: TGTGCCAGCAGTTACTCGGACAGGTACAATGAGCAGTTCTTC
d_gene: .; v_gene: TRBV4-3; abundance: many; j_gene: TRBJ2-1; CDR3aa: CASSQADWGNEQFF; CDR3nt: TGCGCCAGCAGCCAAGCGGACTGGGGCAATGAGCAGTTCTTC
d_gene: .; v_gene: TRBV7-9; abundance: many; j_gene: TRBJ1-1; CDR3aa: CASTHALAQGLAFF; CDR3nt: TGTGCCAGCACCCACGCTCTGGCCCAAGGCCTAGCTTTCTTT
d_gene: .; v_gene: TRBV9; abundance: many; j_gene: TRBJ2-7; CDR3aa: CASSTREGDDEQYF; CDR3nt: TGTGCCAGCAGCACGCGCGAGGGGGACGACGAGCAGTACTTC
d_gene: .; v_gene: TRBV4-2; abundance: many; j_gene: TRBJ1-1; CDR3aa: CASSQDSRVYTEAFF; CDR3nt: TGTGCCAGCAGCCAAGATAGCAGGGTTTACACTGAAGCTTTCTTT
d_gene: .; v_gene: TRBV12-3/TRBV12-4; abundance: .; j_gene: TRBJ1-1; CDR3aa: CVNSLARGRSMNTEAFF; CDR3nt: TGTGTCAACAGTTTAGCCCGGGGCAGGTCCATGAACACTGAAGCTTTCTTT
d_gene: .; v_gene: TRBV7-9; abundance: many; j_gene: TRBJ2-7; CDR3aa: CASSPNRGLSSYEQYF; CDR3nt: TGTGCCAGCAGCCCAAACAGAGGCCTTAGCTCCTACGAGCAGTACTTC
d_gene: .; v_gene: TRBV27; abundance: few; j_gene: TRBJ2-2; CDR3aa: CASSSVGERTNTGELFF; CDR3nt: TGTGCCAGCAGTTCCGTTGGGGAGAGAACGAACACCGGGGAGCTGTTTTTT
d_gene: TRBD2; v_gene: TRBV13; abundance: many; j_gene: TRBJ2-7; CDR3aa: CASSPRASGYEQYF; CDR3nt: TGTGCCAGCAGCCCAAGGGCTAGCGGCTACGAGCAGTACTTC
d_gene: TRBD1; v_gene: TRBV28; abundance: few; j_gene: TRBJ1-5; CDR3aa: CASSLIGQGSLPQHF; CDR3nt: TGTGCCAGCAGTTTAATTGGACAGGGATCTCTTCCCCAGCATTTT
d_gene: .; v_gene: TRBV2; abundance: few; j_gene: TRBJ2-7; CDR3aa: CASLSGRGHNEQYF; CDR3nt: TGTGCCAGCCTGAGCGGACGGGGACACAACGAGCAGTACTTC